This section outlines one T cell receptor beta chain sequence together with its context. These data belong to a study of shared clonotypes between healthy human individuals. Naivety among CD8 cells was defined by CD45RO negativity and positive CCR7 selection, thereby excluding terminally differentiated effector memory CD45RA+ cells. The assay was immunoSEQ multiplex PCR, and TCRdb's table has in-frame clones only and misses some. The table shows about 1.9 million clones, with 80% to 95% occurring only once. What was sequenced was naive CD8+ T cells from PBMCs. The source of this sequence is a man between 18 and 35 years old in good health. Some clones in this sample may be carry-over from other donors' samples.

CDR3 in amino acids: CASSFSGRADGELFF. CDR3 DNA: TGTGCCAGCAGCTTTAGCGGGAGGGCCGACGGGGAGCTGTTTTTT. The chain recombines TRBV9 with TRBJ2-2, with 11 bases matching TRBD2. The CDR3 length is 15 residues. Germline assignment: CDR1 SGDLS and CDR2 YYNGEE. V gave up 4 bases and J gave up 7 bases; unmatched junction bases: 6.